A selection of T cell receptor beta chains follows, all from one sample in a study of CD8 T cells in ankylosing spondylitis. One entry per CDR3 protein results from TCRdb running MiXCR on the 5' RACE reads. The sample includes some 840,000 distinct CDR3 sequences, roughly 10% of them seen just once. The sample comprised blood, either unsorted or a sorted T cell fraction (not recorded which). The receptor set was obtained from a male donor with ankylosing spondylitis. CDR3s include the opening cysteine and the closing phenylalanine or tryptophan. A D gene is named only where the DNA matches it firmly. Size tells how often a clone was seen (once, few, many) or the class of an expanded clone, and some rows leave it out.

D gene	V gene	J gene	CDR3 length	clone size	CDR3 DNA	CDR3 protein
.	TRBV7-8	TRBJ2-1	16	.	TGTGCCAGCAGCTTAGAAGGGGTCGCCTCCTACAATGAGCAGTTCTTC	CASSLEGVASYNEQFF
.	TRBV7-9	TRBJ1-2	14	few	TGTGCCAGCAGCTTAGTTGCAGGGATCTATGGCTACACCTTC	CASSLVAGIYGYTF
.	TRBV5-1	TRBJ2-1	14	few	TGCGCCAGCAGCTTGGCCGGACCGGGCGATGAGCAGTTCTTC	CASSLAGPGDEQFF
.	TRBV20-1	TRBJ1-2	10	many	TGCAGTACAGAAAACTATGGCTACACCTTC	CSTENYGYTF
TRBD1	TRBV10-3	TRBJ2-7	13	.	TGTGCCATCAGTGGGACAGGGACCTACGAGCAGTACTTC	CAISGTGTYEQYF
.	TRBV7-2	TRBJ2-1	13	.	TGTGCCAGCAGCCTTCAACCGGTCTCGGAGCAGTTCTTC	CASSLQPVSEQFF
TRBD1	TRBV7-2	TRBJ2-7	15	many	TGTGCCAGCAGCTTAGAGGGACAGGGGGGCCACGAGCAGTACTTC	CASSLEGQGGHEQYF
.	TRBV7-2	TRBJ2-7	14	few	TGTGCCAGCAGCTTTGGGGGGACCCCCTACGAGCAGTACTTC	CASSFGGTPYEQYF
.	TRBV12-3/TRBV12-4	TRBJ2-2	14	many	TGTGCCAGCAGCCCCGGCCCGGTAAACGGGGAGCTGTTTTTT	CASSPGPVNGELFF
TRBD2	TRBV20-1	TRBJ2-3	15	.	TGCAGTGCTAGAGAGGTGACTAGCGGCACAGATACGCAGTATTTT	CSAREVTSGTDTQYF
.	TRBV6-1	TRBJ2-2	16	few	TGTGCCAGCAGCCGACGCCGGACATCGAACACCGGGGAGCTGTTTTTT	CASSRRRTSNTGELFF
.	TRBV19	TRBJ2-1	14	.	TGTGCCAGTAGTATCAGGGGTATCTACAATGAGCAGTTCTTC	CASSIRGIYNEQFF
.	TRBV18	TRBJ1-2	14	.	TGTGCCAGCTCACCACAAGGACAGTTAAATGGCTACACCTTC	CASSPQGQLNGYTF
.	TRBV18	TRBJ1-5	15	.	TGTGCCAGCTCACAATATGTGCGGGGCAATCAGCCCCAGCATTTT	CASSQYVRGNQPQHF
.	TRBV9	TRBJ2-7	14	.	TGTGCCAGCAGCGCTATGGGGAGCTCCTACGAGCAGTACTTC	CASSAMGSSYEQYF
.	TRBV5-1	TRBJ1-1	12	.	TGCGCCAGCAGCTTGGAAGGTTTTAAAGCTTTCTTT	CASSLEGFKAFF
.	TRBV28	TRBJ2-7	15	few	TGTGCCAGCAGCTCAACTAGCTCCGCTTACTACGAGCAGTACTTC	CASSSTSSAYYEQYF
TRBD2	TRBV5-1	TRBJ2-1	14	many	TGCGCCAGCAGAGGACTAGCGACGGTCGATGAGCAGTTCTTC	CASRGLATVDEQFF
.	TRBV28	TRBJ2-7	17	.	TGTGCCAGCAGTTTATCCGTCGGCGGGACAGCGGCCTACGAGCAGTACTTC	CASSLSVGGTAAYEQYF
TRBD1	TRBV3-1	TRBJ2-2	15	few	TGTGCCAGCAGCCAAATCGACAGGGACACCGGGGAGCTGTTTTTT	CASSQIDRDTGELFF
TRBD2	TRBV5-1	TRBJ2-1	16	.	TGCGCCAGCAGCTTAGACTTCGCGGGGGCCTACAATGAGCAGTTCTTC	CASSLDFAGAYNEQFF
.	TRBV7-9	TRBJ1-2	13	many	TGTGCCAGCAGCTTACCAGGGTCCTATGGCTACACCTTC	CASSLPGSYGYTF
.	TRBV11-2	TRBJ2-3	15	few	TGTGCCAGCAGCTTATCATGGACTACCACAGATACGCAGTATTTT	CASSLSWTTTDTQYF
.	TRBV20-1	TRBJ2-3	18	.	TGCAGTGCTAGACCACCCGCGATGATGGCAGGGGCCGCAGATACGCAGTATTTT	CSARPPAMMAGAADTQYF
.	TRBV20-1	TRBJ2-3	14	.	TGCAGTGCTAGATTTTACGGGGGCACAGATACGCAGTATTTT	CSARFYGGTDTQYF
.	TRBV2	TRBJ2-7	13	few	TGTGCCAGCAGGGAGGACAGAAGCTACGAGCAGTACTTC	CASREDRSYEQYF
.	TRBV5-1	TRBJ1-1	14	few	TGCGCCAGCAGCCCGGGAGGGGTAGGACTGAAAGCTTTCTTT	CASSPGGVGLKAFF
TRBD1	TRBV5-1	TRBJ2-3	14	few	TGCGCCAGCAGCTCCGGACAGGGGCAAAATACGCAGTATTTT	CASSSGQGQNTQYF
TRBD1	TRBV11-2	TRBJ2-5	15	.	TGTGCCAGCAGCGCACGACAGGGGATCAGGAAGACCCAGTACTTC	CASSARQGIRKTQYF
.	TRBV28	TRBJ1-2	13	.	TGTGCCAGCAGCTCCGGACAGCCCTATGGCTACACCTTC	CASSSGQPYGYTF
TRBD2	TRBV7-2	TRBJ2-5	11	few	TGTGCCAGCGGAAGCGGGGGGACCCAGTACTTC	CASGSGGTQYF
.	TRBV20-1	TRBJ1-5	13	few	TGCAGTGCGAGAAGGACCACAAATCAGCCCCAGCATTTT	CSARRTTNQPQHF
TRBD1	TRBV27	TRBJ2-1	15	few	TGTGCCAGCAGTTTAAGAGACAGGGGTGGGGATGAGCAGTTCTTC	CASSLRDRGGDEQFF
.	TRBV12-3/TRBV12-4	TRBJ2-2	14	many	TGTGCCAGCAGCCAAATCAAGAACACCGGGGAGCTGTTTTTT	CASSQIKNTGELFF
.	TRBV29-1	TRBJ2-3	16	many	TGCAGCGTTTTTCTACAGGGCACGCTACCCACAGATACGCAGTATTTT	CSVFLQGTLPTDTQYF
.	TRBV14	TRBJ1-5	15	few	TGTGCCAGCAGCCCCACCACATCGGGGAGCCAGCCCCAGCATTTT	CASSPTTSGSQPQHF
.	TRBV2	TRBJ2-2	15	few	TGTGCCAGCACTCTAGGGGACGCGAACACCGGGGAGCTGTTTTTT	CASTLGDANTGELFF
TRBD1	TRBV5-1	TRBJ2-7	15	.	TGCGCCAGCAGCTTGGGGGGACAGGGGACCGACGAGCAGTACTTC	CASSLGGQGTDEQYF
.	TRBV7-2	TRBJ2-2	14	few	TGTGCCAGCAGCTTAGTTGTTTCGGGGAGGGAGCTGTTTTTT	CASSLVVSGRELFF
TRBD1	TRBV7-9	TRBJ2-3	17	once	TGTGCCAGCAGCTTAGGGACAGGGGGACGAAGCACAGATACGCAGTATTTT	CASSLGTGGRSTDTQYF
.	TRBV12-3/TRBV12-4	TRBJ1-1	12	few	TGTGCCAGCAGTTTCGTCGGGACTCAAGCTTTCTTT	CASSFVGTQAFF
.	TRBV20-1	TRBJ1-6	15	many	TGCAGTGCTAGAGTGATGAGGGGCTTAGCTTCACCCCTCCACTTT	CSARVMRGLASPLHF
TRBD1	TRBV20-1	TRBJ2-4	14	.	TGCAGTGCTAGAGGGGACAGGTTCGAAAACATTCAGTACTTC	CSARGDRFENIQYF
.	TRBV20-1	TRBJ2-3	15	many	TGCAGTGCCTACGTGACACGGCAGTTTGCAGATACGCAGTATTTT	CSAYVTRQFADTQYF
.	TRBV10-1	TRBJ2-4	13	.	TGCGCCAGCAGTTCGGACGGGAAAAACATTCAGTACTTC	CASSSDGKNIQYF
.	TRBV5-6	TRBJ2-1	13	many	TGTGCCAGCAGCCTCGGGTTAGGCGATGAGCAGTTCTTC	CASSLGLGDEQFF
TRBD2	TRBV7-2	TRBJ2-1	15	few	TGTGCCAGCAGCACCAGACTAGCGGGAACGAATGAGCAGTTCTTC	CASSTRLAGTNEQFF
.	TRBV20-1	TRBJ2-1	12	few	TGCAGTGCTACCACTAGGCCCAATGAGCAGTTCTTC	CSATTRPNEQFF
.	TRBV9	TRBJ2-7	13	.	TGTGCCAGCAGCCACGGACAGACCTACGAGCAGTACTTC	CASSHGQTYEQYF
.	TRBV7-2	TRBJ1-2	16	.	TGTGCCAGCACCATAACACCGGGACACTTATACTATGGCTACACCTTC	CASTITPGHLYYGYTF
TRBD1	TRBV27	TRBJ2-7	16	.	TGTGCCAGCAGTTTAAAGGGTGTGGGACAGGGCTATGAGCAGTACTTC	CASSLKGVGQGYEQYF
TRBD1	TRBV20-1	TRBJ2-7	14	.	TGCAGTGCTACTCAACAGGGGTCGTCCTACGAGCAGTACTTC	CSATQQGSSYEQYF
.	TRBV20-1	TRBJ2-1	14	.	TGCAGTGCCCTATGGCGGACCTCCTACAATGAGCAGTTCTTC	CSALWRTSYNEQFF
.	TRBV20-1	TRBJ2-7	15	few	TGCAGTGCCAAGGGCAGACCCGGTTTCTCCTACGAGCAGTACTTC	CSAKGRPGFSYEQYF
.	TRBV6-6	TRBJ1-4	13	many	TGTGCCAGCAGTTTGGTAGGGGATGAAAAACTGTTTTTT	CASSLVGDEKLFF
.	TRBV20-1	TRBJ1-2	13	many	TGCAGTGCTAGTGTTGGCAGTAACTATGGCTACACCTTC	CSASVGSNYGYTF
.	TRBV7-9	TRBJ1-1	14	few	TGTGCCAGCAGCTTCGACCTAGGCAGCACTGAAGCTTTCTTT	CASSFDLGSTEAFF